The T cell receptor beta chain described here comes from a study of T cells after posttransplantation cyclophosphamide. The study's findings and limits: After PTCy, TRB diversity resembled that of CNI/methotrexate controls. Donor CD8+ memory clones often dominated recipient blood repertoires at later times. Blood and skin or GI T cell repertoires showed limited TRB overlap.

This related bone marrow graft donor gave peripheral blood on the day of marrow donation. This clone was seen more than once but under ten times. Its matching antigen is unknown. V dropped 4 bases and J dropped 4; count of bases not matched to a gene: 11. This CDR3 has 16 amino acids. Repertoires were generated with immunoSEQ multiplex PCR, while TCRdb's copy carries only in-frame clones and drops some. There are about 12,000 clones in the sample, none observed a single time. The sample was PBMCs. V is TRBV12-3 or TRBV12-4 and J is TRBJ2-5, with 8 bases that match TRBD1. The sequence was collected from a woman aged 40 to 49 in good health, CMV-negative, and a related stem cell transplant donor. The CDR3 DNA sequence: TGTGCCAGCAGTTATGAGCAGGGGGCAAGGGGAGAGACCCAGTACTTC. Its translation: CASSYEQGARGETQYF.